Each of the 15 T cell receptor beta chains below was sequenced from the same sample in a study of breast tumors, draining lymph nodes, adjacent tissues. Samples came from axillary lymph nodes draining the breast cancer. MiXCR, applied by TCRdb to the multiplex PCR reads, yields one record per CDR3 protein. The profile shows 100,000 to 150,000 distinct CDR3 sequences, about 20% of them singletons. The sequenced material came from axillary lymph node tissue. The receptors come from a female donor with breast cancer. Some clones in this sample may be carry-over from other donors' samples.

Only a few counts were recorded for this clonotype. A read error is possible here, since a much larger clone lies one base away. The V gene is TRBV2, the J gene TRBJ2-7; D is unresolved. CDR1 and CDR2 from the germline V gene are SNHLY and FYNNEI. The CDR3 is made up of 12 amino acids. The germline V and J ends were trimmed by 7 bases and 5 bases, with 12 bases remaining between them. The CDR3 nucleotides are TGTGCCAGCAACAATAGAGGAGACGAGCAGTACGTC. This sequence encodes CASNNRGDEQYV.

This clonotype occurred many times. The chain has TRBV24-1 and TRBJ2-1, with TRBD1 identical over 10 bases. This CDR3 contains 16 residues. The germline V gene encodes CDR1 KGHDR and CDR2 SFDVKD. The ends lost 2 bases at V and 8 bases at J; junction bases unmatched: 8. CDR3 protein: CATSDSGTGAEDEQFF. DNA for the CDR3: TGTGCCACCAGTGATTCGGGGACAGGGGCTGAGGATGAGCAGTTCTTC.

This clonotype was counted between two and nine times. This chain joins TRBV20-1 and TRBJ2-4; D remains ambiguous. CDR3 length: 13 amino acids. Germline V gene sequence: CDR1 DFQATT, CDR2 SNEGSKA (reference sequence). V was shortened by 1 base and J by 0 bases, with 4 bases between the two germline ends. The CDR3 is CSARAGAKNIQYF. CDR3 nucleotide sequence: TGCAGTGCTAGAGCGGGAGCCAAAAACATTCAGTACTTC.

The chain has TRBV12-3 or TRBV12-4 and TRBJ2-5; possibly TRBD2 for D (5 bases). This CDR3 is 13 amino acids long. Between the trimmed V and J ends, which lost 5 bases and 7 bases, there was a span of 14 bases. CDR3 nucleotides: TGTGCCAGCAGTGTACTAGATTATGCGACCCAGTACTTC. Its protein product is CASSVLDYATQYF.

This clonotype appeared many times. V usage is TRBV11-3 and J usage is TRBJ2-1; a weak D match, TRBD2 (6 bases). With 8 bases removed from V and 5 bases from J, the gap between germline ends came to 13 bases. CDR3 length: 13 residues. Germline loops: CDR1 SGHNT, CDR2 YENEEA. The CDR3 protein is CASARGRNNEQFF. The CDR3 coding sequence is TGTGCCAGCGCTCGAGGGAGGAACAATGAGCAGTTCTTC.

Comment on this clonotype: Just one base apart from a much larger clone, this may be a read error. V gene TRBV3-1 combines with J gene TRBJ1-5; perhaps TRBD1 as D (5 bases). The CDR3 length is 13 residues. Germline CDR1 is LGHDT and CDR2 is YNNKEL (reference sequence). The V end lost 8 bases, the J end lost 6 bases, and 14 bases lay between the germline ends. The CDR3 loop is CASGRGRGQPQHF. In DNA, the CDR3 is TGTGCCAGCGGCCGGGGCCGCGGTCAGCCCCAGCATTTT.

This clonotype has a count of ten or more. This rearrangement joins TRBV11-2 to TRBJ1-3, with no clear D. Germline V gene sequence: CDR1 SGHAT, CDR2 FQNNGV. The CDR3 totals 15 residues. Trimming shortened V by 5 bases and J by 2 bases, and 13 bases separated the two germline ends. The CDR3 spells CASSLRRRAGNTIYF. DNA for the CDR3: TGTGCCAGCAGCCTCCGGAGGAGGGCTGGAAACACCATATATTTT.

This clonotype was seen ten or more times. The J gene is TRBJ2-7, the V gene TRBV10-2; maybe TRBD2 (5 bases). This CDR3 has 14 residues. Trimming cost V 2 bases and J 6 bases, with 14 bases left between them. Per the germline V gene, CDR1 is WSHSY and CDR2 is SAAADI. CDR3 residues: CASSEDGESLEQYF. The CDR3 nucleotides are TGCGCCAGCAGTGAGGACGGGGAGTCCCTCGAGCAGTACTTC.

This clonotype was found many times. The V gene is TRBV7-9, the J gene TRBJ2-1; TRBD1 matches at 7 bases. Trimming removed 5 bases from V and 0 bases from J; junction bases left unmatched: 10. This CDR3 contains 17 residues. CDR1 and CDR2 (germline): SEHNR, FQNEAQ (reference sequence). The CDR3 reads CASSPIGTVDSYNEQFF. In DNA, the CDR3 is TGTGCCAGCAGCCCAATCGGGACAGTCGACTCCTACAATGAGCAGTTCTTC. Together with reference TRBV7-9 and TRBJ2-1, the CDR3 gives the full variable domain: DTGVSQNPRHKITKRGQNVTFRCDPISEHNRLYWYRQTLGQGPEFLTYFQNEAQLEKSRLLSDRFSAERPKGSFSTLEIQRTEQGDSAMYLCASSPIGTVDSYNEQFFGPGTRLTVL.

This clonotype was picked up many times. The CDR3 sequence is CASSMGQGASPLHF. CDR3 nucleotide sequence: TGTGCCAGCAGCATGGGACAGGGGGCCTCACCCCTCCACTTT. This chain links TRBV7-2 with TRBJ1-6, with 12 positions matching TRBD1. Germline values: CDR1 SGHTA, CDR2 FQGNSA. The CDR3 is made up of 14 amino acids. V gave up 5 bases and J gave up 10 bases; unmatched junction bases: 3.

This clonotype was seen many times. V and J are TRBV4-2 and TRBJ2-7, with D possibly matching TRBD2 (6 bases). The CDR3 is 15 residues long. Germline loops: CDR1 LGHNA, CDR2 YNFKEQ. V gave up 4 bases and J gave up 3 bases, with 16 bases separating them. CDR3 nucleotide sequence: TGTGCCAGCAGCCCGGGCGGGACTGGTGACTACGAGCAGTACTTC. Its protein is CASSPGGTGDYEQYF.

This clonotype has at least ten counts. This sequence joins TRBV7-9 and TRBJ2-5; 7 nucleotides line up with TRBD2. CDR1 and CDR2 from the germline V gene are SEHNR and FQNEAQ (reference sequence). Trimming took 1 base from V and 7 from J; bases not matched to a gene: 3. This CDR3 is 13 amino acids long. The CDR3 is CASSLDGGGTQYF. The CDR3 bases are TGTGCCAGCAGCTTAGATGGGGGGGGGACCCAGTACTTC.

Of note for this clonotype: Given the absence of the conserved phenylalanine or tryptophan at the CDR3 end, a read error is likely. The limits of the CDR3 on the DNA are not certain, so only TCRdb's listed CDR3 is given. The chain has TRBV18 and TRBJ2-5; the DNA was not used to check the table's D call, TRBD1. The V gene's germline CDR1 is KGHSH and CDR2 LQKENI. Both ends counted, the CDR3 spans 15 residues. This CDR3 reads CASSRTGTDEETQSL.

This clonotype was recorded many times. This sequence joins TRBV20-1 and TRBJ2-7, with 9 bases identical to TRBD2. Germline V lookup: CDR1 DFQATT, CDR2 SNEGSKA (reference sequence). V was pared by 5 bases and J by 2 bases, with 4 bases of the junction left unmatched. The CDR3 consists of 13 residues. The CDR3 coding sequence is TGCAGTGCTGCGGGACTAGCCACCTACGAGCAGTACTTC. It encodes CSAAGLATYEQYF.

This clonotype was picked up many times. DNA for the CDR3: TGTGCCAGCAGGGGACAGGGGGACTATGGCTACACCTTC. This sequence encodes CASRGQGDYGYTF. The chain combines TRBV3-1 with TRBJ1-2, with 11 bases lining up with TRBD1. CDR3 length: 13 amino acids. V trimming: 6 bases; J trimming: 3 bases; junction bases outside the gene matches: 0. The germline V gene encodes CDR1 LGHDT and CDR2 YNNKEL (reference sequence).